These 14 T cell receptor beta chains were all obtained from the same sample, sequenced in a study of blood T cell repertoires in COVID-19. Assay used: immunoSEQ multiplex PCR; TCRdb lists only in-frame clones, some missing. The sample shows approximately 28,000 clones, over 75% of them seen only once. The sequencing sample was made of peripheral blood. These receptors all stem from a woman in her fifties or sixties with acute or convalescent COVID-19.

The V and J genes are TRBV2 and TRBJ1-3; perhaps TRBD1 as D (5 bases). Germline V lookup: CDR1 SNHLY, CDR2 FYNNEI. V was pared by 7 bases and J by 3 bases, with 22 bases between. The CDR3 spans 17 residues. The CDR3 nucleotides are TGTGCCAGCACCTCAGGGCCAGGGTCACCCTTTGGAAACACCATATATTTT. Amino acid sequence: CASTSGPGSPFGNTIYF.

The V and J genes are TRBV5-6 and TRBJ2-5, with 11 nucleotides matching TRBD2. J gave up 3 bases and V 3 bases, and 1 base lay outside the gene matches. The germline V gene has CDR1 SGHDT and CDR2 YYEEEE. This CDR3 contains 14 residues. This CDR3 is CASSSLAGEETQYF. CDR3 DNA sequence: TGTGCCAGCAGCTCACTAGCGGGGGAAGAGACCCAGTACTTC. Full variable domain (outside the CDR3, taken from reference TRBV5-6 and TRBJ2-5): DAGVTQSPTHLIKTRGQQVTLRCSPKSGHDTVSWYQQALGQGPQFIFQYYEEEERQRGNFPDRFSGHQFPNYSSELNVNALLLGDSALYLCASSSLAGEETQYFGPGTRLLVL.

The rearrangement joins TRBV2 to TRBJ1-1, with TRBD1 identical over 7 bases. This CDR3 contains 14 residues. Germline V lookup: CDR1 SNHLY, CDR2 FYNNEI. With V trimmed by 6 bases and J by 4 bases, 8 bases remained unmatched. The CDR3 coding sequence is TGTGCCAGCAGCCGTTCAGGGGGTACCACTGAAGCTTTCTTT. This gives the protein CASSRSGGTTEAFF.

The chain is built from TRBV6-5 and TRBJ2-7; the match to TRBD1 covers 9 bases. J was trimmed by 3 bases and V by 4 bases; bases with no gene match: 10. The CDR3 is 16 amino acids. The V gene's germline CDR1 is MNHEY and CDR2 SVGAGI. The CDR3 loop is CASSSGTGKGDYEQYF. CDR3 DNA sequence: TGTGCCAGCAGTTCGGGGACAGGGAAGGGCGACTACGAGCAGTACTTC.

The genes are TRBV7-3 and TRBJ1-6; 7 bases fit TRBD1. Trimming removed 5 bases from V and 7 bases from J; junction bases left unmatched: 8. The CDR3 has 15 residues. CDR1 and CDR2 (germline): SGHTA, FQGTGA. The CDR3 coding sequence is TGTGCCAGCAGCCCAGAGGGGGCTAAGAATTCACCCCTCCACTTT. Its protein product is CASSPEGAKNSPLHF.

The V gene is TRBV30, the J gene TRBJ1-2, with 9 nucleotides matching TRBD1. This CDR3 region has 13 residues. V lost 4 bases to trimming and J lost 8 bases; unmatched junction nucleotides: 8. Germline-derived CDR1 and CDR2 are GTSNPN and SVGIG (reference sequence). The CDR3 reads CAWTQQGAGGYTF. CDR3 sequence (DNA): TGTGCCTGGACCCAACAGGGGGCTGGCGGCTACACCTTC.

The genes are TRBV11-2 and TRBJ1-2, with D possibly being TRBD1 (5 bases). Germline assignment: CDR1 SGHAT and CDR2 FQNNGV. This CDR3 contains 12 residues. With 1 base removed from V and 6 bases from J, the gap between germline ends came to 6 bases. The CDR3 is CASSLVGHGYTF. CDR3 bases: TGTGCCAGCAGCTTAGTGGGGCATGGCTACACCTTC.

The V and J genes are TRBV10-1 and TRBJ2-1; TRBD1 matches at 10 bases. Germline assignment: CDR1 WNHNN and CDR2 SYGVQD (reference sequence). With 5 bases clipped from V and 1 base from J, the junction kept 2 bases outside the gene matches. This CDR3 comprises 15 residues. CDR3 residues: CASSPGQGSYNEQFF. CDR3 coding DNA: TGCGCCAGCAGTCCGGGACAGGGGTCCTACAATGAGCAGTTCTTC.

The chain combines TRBV7-9 with TRBJ1-2, with 7 nucleotides matching TRBD1. V was clipped by 1 base and J by 3 bases; unmatched bases: 5. Germline assignment: CDR1 SEHNR and CDR2 FQNEAQ (reference sequence). This CDR3 is 15 amino acids long. The CDR3 DNA reads as TGTGCCAGCAGCTTAGGGAGAGACAGGGACTATGGCTACACCTTC. It encodes CASSLGRDRDYGYTF.

This clone was seen only once. The chain has TRBV11-1 and TRBJ2-1, with D tentatively TRBD2 (6 bases). CDR3 length: 14 amino acids. Trimming took 6 bases from V and 4 from J, leaving 13 bases between them. Germline CDR1 is SGHAT and CDR2 is FQDESV (reference sequence). CDR3 DNA: TGTGCCAGCAGGTCCCGGGACTTATACAATGAGCAGTTCTTC. It translates to CASRSRDLYNEQFF.

The chain has TRBV4-1 and TRBJ1-4; 8 nucleotides match TRBD1. Germline V gives CDR1 MGHRA, CDR2 YSYEKL. J gave up 8 bases and V 8 bases, and 10 bases lay outside the gene matches. The CDR3 length is 14 residues. In nucleotides, the CDR3 is TGCGCCAGCTCCCAACAGGGGGTTCGGGAAAAACTGTTTTTT. Its protein product is CASSQQGVREKLFF.

Only a few counts were recorded for this clone. The chain carries TRBV19 and TRBJ1-5; no clear D. The V end lost 2 bases, the J end lost 3 bases, and 8 bases lay between the germline ends. Germline assignment: CDR1 LNHDA and CDR2 SQIVND (reference sequence). This CDR3 region has 14 residues. The CDR3 loop is CASSIMAANQPQHF. DNA of the CDR3: TGTGCCAGTAGTATAATGGCGGCCAATCAGCCCCAGCATTTT.

CDR3 amino acids: CASSRPGTGGRAFF. The DNA for the CDR3 is TGTGCCAGCAGCCGCCCTGGGACAGGGGGTAGAGCTTTCTTT. The V and J genes are TRBV14 and TRBJ1-1; 11 positions match TRBD1. Germline V gene sequence: CDR1 SGHDN, CDR2 FVKESK. The CDR3 is 14 amino acids. Trimming at V came to 4 bases and at J to 10 bases, leaving 8 bases not matched to a gene. Drawing the rest from reference TRBV14 and TRBJ1-1, the complete variable domain is EAGVTQFPSHSVIEKGQTVTLRCDPISGHDNLYWYRRVMGKEIKFLLHFVKESKQDESGMPNNRFLAERTGGTYSTLKVQPAELEDSGVYFCASSRPGTGGRAFFGQGTRLTVV.

The chain is built from TRBV28 and TRBJ2-1, with D possibly matching TRBD2 (5 bases). V was cut by 6 bases and J by 0 bases, with 15 bases left in between. CDR3 length: 16 residues. Germline loops: CDR1 MDHEN, CDR2 SYDVKM. CDR3 in amino acids: CASRLGSGSSYNEQFF. For the CDR3, the DNA is TGTGCCAGCAGACTAGGCTCTGGCAGCTCCTACAATGAGCAGTTCTTC. The complete variable domain, with remaining parts taken from reference TRBV28 and TRBJ2-1, reads DVKVTQSSRYLVKRTGEKVFLECVQDMDHENMFWYRQDPGLGLRLIYFSYDVKMKEKGDIPEGYSVSREKKERFSLILESASTNQTSMYLCASRLGSGSSYNEQFFGPGTRLTVL.